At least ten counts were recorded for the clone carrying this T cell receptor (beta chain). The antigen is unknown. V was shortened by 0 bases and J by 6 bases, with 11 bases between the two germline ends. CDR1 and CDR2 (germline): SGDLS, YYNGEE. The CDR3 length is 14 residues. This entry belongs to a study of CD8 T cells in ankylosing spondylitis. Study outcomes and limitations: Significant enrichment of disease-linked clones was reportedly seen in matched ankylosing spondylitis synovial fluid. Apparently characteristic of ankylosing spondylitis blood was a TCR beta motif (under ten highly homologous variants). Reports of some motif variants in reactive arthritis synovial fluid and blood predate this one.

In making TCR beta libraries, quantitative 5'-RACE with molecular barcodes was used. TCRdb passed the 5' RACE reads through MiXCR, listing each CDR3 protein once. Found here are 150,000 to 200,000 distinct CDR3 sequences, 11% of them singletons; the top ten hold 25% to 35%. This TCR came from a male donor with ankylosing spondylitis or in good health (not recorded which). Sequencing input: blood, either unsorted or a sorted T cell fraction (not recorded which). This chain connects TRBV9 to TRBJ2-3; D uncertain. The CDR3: CASSVAASLDTQYF. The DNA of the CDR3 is TGTGCCAGCAGCGTAGCGGCTAGTCTTGATACGCAGTATTTT.